These 14 T cell receptor beta chains were sequenced from one sample in a study of T cells after yellow fever vaccination. TCRdb re-derived calls from the 5' RACE reads in MiXCR, one entry per CDR3 protein. The sample carries 100,000 to 150,000 distinct CDR3 sequences, roughly 15% recorded once. Sample: CD8+ T cells sorted from PBMCs, taken 5 days after the yellow fever booster vaccination. These receptors all stem from a man in his late teens or twenties who received the YFV17D yellow fever vaccine.

This clonotype came up many times. V and J are TRBV29-1 and TRBJ2-1, with unresolved D. V dropped 6 bases and J dropped 0 bases, with 15 bases sitting between them. The V gene's germline CDR1 is SQVTM and CDR2 ANQGSEA. This CDR3 spans 15 amino acids. The DNA for the CDR3 is TGCAGCGTCCGAACGGGTCTCCGCTCCTACAATGAGCAGTTCTTC. It codes for CSVRTGLRSYNEQFF.

This clonotype was seen at least ten times. The chain recombines TRBV10-3 with TRBJ2-3, with 7 nucleotides matching TRBD1. Looked up from germline, CDR1 is ENHRY and CDR2 is SYGVKD. The CDR3 has 13 residues. V trimming: 7 bases; J trimming: 4 bases; junction bases outside the gene matches: 5. The CDR3 is CAITRDRADTQYF. The CDR3, as DNA: TGTGCCATCACCCGGGACAGAGCAGATACGCAGTATTTT.

The V call is TRBV6-1, the J call TRBJ1-2; 9 positions match TRBD1. The V segment lost 6 bases and the J segment 8 bases; nucleotides outside the gene matches: 4. There are 12 residues in the CDR3. CDR1 and CDR2 (germline): MNHNS, SASEGT. CDR3 DNA: TGTGCCAGCAGCACAGGGGGCGCGGGCTACACCTTC. Protein sequence: CASSTGGAGYTF.

By sample share, this clonotype is medium-sized. The chain employs TRBV3-1 and TRBJ2-2; D is undetermined. The CDR3 spans 17 residues. The germline gives CDR1 LGHDT, CDR2 YNNKEL (reference sequence). Trimming removed 1 base at V and 2 bases at J, with 14 bases between. In nucleotides, the CDR3 is TGTGCCAGCAGCCAAGTATTGGTCGGGCCAAACACCGGGGAGCTGTTTTTT. Its protein is CASSQVLVGPNTGELFF. The entire variable domain, with the rest obtained from reference TRBV3-1 and TRBJ2-2, is as follows: DTAVSQTPKYLVTQMGNDKSIKCEQNLGHDTMYWYKQDSKKFLKIMFSYNNKELIINETVPNRFSPKSPDKAHLNLHINSLELGDSAVYFCASSQVLVGPNTGELFFGEGSRLTVL.

CDR3 sequence reads: CASSPRERSSYEQYF. CDR3 in DNA: TGTGCCAGCAGCCCAAGGGAGAGAAGCTCCTACGAGCAGTACTTC. The chain employs TRBV11-2 and TRBJ2-7; perhaps TRBD2 as D (5 bases). V shed 5 bases and J shed 0 bases, with 14 bases lying between them. Germline-derived CDR1 and CDR2 are SGHAT and FQNNGV. CDR3 size: 15 residues.

In this sample, this clonotype turned up a few times. The gene calls are TRBV4-1 and TRBJ2-5, with a possible D match to TRBD2 (5 bases). The CDR3 covers 16 residues. The germline CDR1 and CDR2 sequences are MGHRA and YSYEKL. V dropped 3 bases and J dropped 4 bases, with 18 bases sitting between them. As DNA, the CDR3 is TGCGCCAGCAGCCAGACTACGGTCCCCTGGGGAGAGACCCAGTACTTC. It is translated as CASSQTTVPWGETQYF.

This clonotype has a single count. V gene TRBV7-3 combines with J gene TRBJ2-3, with D hard to call. V was trimmed by 3 bases and J by 1 base, leaving 20 bases between them. This CDR3 region has 18 residues. Germline lookup yields CDR1 SGHTA and CDR2 FQGTGA. The DNA of the CDR3 is TGTGCCAGCAGCTTGGGTATACGAGGTCGGACCCGCACAGATACGCAGTATTTT. Translated: CASSLGIRGRTRTDTQYF.

This sequence joins TRBV5-1 and TRBJ2-6; perhaps D is TRBD1 or TRBD2 (6 bases each). The germline CDR1 and CDR2 sequences are SGHRS and YFSETQ. The CDR3 totals 16 residues. Deletions cut 3 bases from V and 2 bases from J, with 12 bases between. The CDR3 is CASSWRRGTGANVLTF. The CDR3 DNA is TGCGCCAGCAGCTGGAGGAGGGGGACTGGGGCCAACGTCCTGACTTTC.

CDR3 DNA: TGTGCCAGCCAGGGCGGGGAGCTGTTTTTT. This sequence encodes CASQGGELFF. The chain carries TRBV12-3 or TRBV12-4 and TRBJ2-2, with D possibly TRBD1 on 5 matching bases. CDR3 length equals 10 residues. V was shortened by 8 bases and J by 7 bases, with 5 bases between the two germline ends.

This clonotype was observed a few times. The chain has TRBV5-4 and TRBJ1-2; the D gene is possibly TRBD1 (6 bases). Germline CDR1 and CDR2: SGHNT and YYREEE (reference sequence). The length of the CDR3 is 14 residues. V lost 4 bases and J 2 bases, leaving 12 bases between the germline ends. The CDR3 is CASSTVDRNYGYTF. The CDR3 DNA reads TGTGCCAGCAGCACGGTGGACAGAAACTATGGCTACACCTTC.

At least ten counts were recorded for this clonotype. The rearrangement joins TRBV2 to TRBJ2-6; 10 bases agree with TRBD1. The junction had 1 base not matched to a gene; V was cut back by 3 bases and J by 2 bases. From germline, CDR1 is SNHLY and CDR2 FYNNEI. The CDR3 is 16 amino acids. The CDR3 spells CASSEGQGPGANVLTF. In DNA, the CDR3 is TGTGCCAGCAGTGAGGGACAGGGGCCTGGGGCCAACGTCCTGACTTTC.

This clonotype was seen a few times. At one end the junction does not follow the germline gene, possibly because of a read error. The chain's CDR3 is CASSGRDSNNEQFF. DNA for the CDR3: TGTGCCAGCAGCGGCCGGGACTCCAACAATGAGCAGTTCTTC. This rearrangement joins TRBV9 to TRBJ2-1; D might be TRBD2 (6 bases). The CDR3 sequence is 14 residues long. Germline CDR1 is SGDLS and CDR2 is YYNGEE.

This clonotype was seen more than once but under ten times. The chain is built from TRBV5-1 and TRBJ2-1; no clear D gene. Trimming shortened V by 4 bases and J by 0 bases, and 17 bases separated the two germline ends. Germline CDR1 reads SGHRS; CDR2 reads YFSETQ. This CDR3 comprises 17 residues. DNA of the CDR3: TGCGCCAGCAGCCCCAAGTCTGGGCTGAGCTCCTACAATGAGCAGTTCTTC. This sequence encodes CASSPKSGLSSYNEQFF.

The chain couples TRBV4-3 to TRBJ2-3; maybe TRBD1 (8 bases). From germline, CDR1 is LGHNA and CDR2 YSLEER. The CDR3 extends over 15 amino acids. V lost 4 bases and J 5 bases, leaving 16 bases between the germline ends. The CDR3 is CASSRSGTGLDTQYF. The CDR3 coding sequence is TGCGCCAGCAGCCGAAGCGGGACAGGCTTAGATACGCAGTATTTT.